What follows are 3 T cell receptor beta chains derived from one specimen sequenced in a study of CXCR3-negative and CXCR3-positive naive CD8 T cells. The study made its TRB cDNA libraries by 5' RACE, adding UMI labels. TCRdb derives one entry per CDR3 protein from the 5' RACE reads, leaving out DNA. The sample holds about 48,000 distinct CDR3 sequences. Sequencing was performed on memory CD8+ T cells from blood. The receptors shown here come from a human donor in good health. Some clones in this sample may be carry-over from other donors' samples.

The rearrangement uses TRBV29-1 and TRBJ2-2; TCRdb indicates TRBD1, and absent DNA this call remains unverified. The germline gives CDR1 SQVTM, CDR2 ANQGSEA. The CDR3 covers 16 residues. The CDR3 is CSVEDRLRGQTGELFF.

The genes are TRBV2 and TRBJ2-7; the D call from TCRdb, TRBD1, cannot be confirmed without DNA. This CDR3 is built from 15 residues. Per the germline V gene, CDR1 is SNHLY and CDR2 is FYNNEI. The CDR3 loop is CASIFPRDRGYEQYF.

The chain uses TRBV5-5 and TRBJ2-3. The CDR3 has 14 amino acids. CDR1 SGHKS and CDR2 YYEKEE come from the germline V gene (reference sequence). CDR3 protein: CASSLKGFTDTQYF.